Listed below are T cell receptor beta chains from one sample, sequenced in a study of metastatic and nonmetastatic thyroid tumors. TCRdb reanalyzed the PCR reads via MiXCR. The sample carries fewer than 40,000 clones, around 16% recorded once. The sequenced sample was blood. These receptors were collected from a male donor with papillary thyroid cancer or a benign thyroid nodule (not recorded which). Some clones in this sample may be carry-over from other donors' samples. Each CDR3 is given with its conserved first and last residue. The D gene is left open where the match is weak. The size entry is marked missing in some rows and otherwise reads once, few, many or a size class.

V gene,D gene,clone size,J gene,CDR3 protein,CDR3 DNA
TRBV3-1,NA,many,TRBJ1-2,CASSQDYQGLSSYTF,TGTGCCAGCAGCCAAGATTATCAGGGGCTGAGCAGCTACACCTTC
TRBV6-2/TRBV6-3,TRBD1,few,TRBJ1-5,CASSPTGLNLPQHF,TGTGCCAGCAGTCCGACAGGGTTAAATCTGCCCCAGCATTTT
TRBV11-2,NA,many,TRBJ1-4,CASSLVEHAEKLFF,TGTGCCAGCAGCTTAGTGGAACACGCCGAAAAACTGTTTTTT
TRBV6-1,NA,many,TRBJ1-2,CASSETDFYGYTF,TGTGCCAGCAGTGAGACAGACTTCTATGGCTACACCTTC
TRBV6-6,TRBD1,many,TRBJ1-1,CASSYPGQGNTEAFF,TGTGCCAGCAGTTACCCGGGACAGGGAAACACTGAAGCTTTCTTT
TRBV5-5,NA,many,TRBJ2-1,CASSLVGADYNEQFF,TGTGCCAGCAGCTTAGTGGGAGCTGACTACAATGAGCAGTTCTTC
TRBV30,TRBD1,many,TRBJ1-5,CAWSRKTGYQPQHF,TGTGCCTGGAGTCGAAAGACAGGGTATCAGCCCCAGCATTTT
TRBV6-2/TRBV6-3,NA,many,TRBJ2-1,CASSYSVLGPNEQFF,TGTGCCAGCAGTTACTCGGTCCTCGGGCCCAATGAGCAGTTCTTC
TRBV18,NA,many,TRBJ2-1,CASSPQTARSYNEQFF,TGTGCCAGCTCACCACAGACCGCCCGCTCCTACAATGAGCAGTTCTTC
TRBV30,NA,many,TRBJ2-5,CAWEEGSGETQYF,TGTGCCTGGGAGGAGGGTAGCGGAGAGACCCAGTACTTC
TRBV5-1,NA,many,TRBJ2-7,CASSSGRGPGVEQYF,TGCGCCAGCAGCTCAGGACGGGGTCCGGGTGTGGAGCAGTACTTC
TRBV28,NA,medium-sized,TRBJ1-6,CASSLQGWNSPLHF,TGTGCCAGCAGTTTACAGGGGTGGAATTCACCCCTCCACTTT
TRBV7-9,NA,many,TRBJ1-4,CASSSLGGEKLFF,TGTGCCAGCAGCTCCCTGGGAGGAGAAAAACTGTTTTTT
TRBV19,NA,many,TRBJ2-2,CASSGAVTNTGELFF,TGTGCCAGTAGCGGGGCAGTTACGAACACCGGGGAGCTGTTTTTT
TRBV4-2,TRBD2,many,TRBJ2-1,CASSQDASSGSLVVNEQFF,TGTGCCAGCAGCCAAGATGCGTCTAGCGGGAGTTTAGTAGTCAATGAGCAGTTCTTC
TRBV11-2,NA,many,TRBJ2-1,CASSSPGGSYNEQFF,TGTGCCAGCAGCTCCCCCGGGGGCTCCTACAATGAGCAGTTCTTC
TRBV30,NA,many,TRBJ1-1,CACSRFSGLTEAFF,TGTGCCTGCAGCCGGTTTTCTGGCCTCACTGAAGCTTTCTTT
TRBV30,NA,once,TRBJ1-1,CAWSIYPNTEAFF,TGTGCCTGGAGTATCTACCCCAACACTGAAGCTTTCTTT
TRBV3-1,TRBD1,many,TRBJ1-2,CASSQDPTGTRGYTF,TGTGCCAGCAGCCAAGACCCGACAGGGACGCGGGGCTACACCTTC
TRBV6-1,NA,NA,TRBJ1-2,CASSDSPQAPYGYTF,TGTGCCAGCAGTGACTCGCCTCAGGCGCCATATGGCTACACCTTC
TRBV7-9,NA,many,TRBJ2-5,CASSPRGAGGQETQYF,TGTGCCAGCAGTCCCCGCGGGGCAGGGGGGCAAGAGACCCAGTACTTC
TRBV7-2,NA,many,TRBJ1-4,CASSLMTVNEKLFF,TGTGCCAGCAGCTTAATGACGGTAAATGAAAAACTGTTTTTT
TRBV24-1,NA,NA,TRBJ1-2,CATSVTPRGPYGYTF,TGTGCCACCAGTGTTACCCCCCGGGGGCCCTATGGCTACACCTTC
TRBV24-1,NA,many,TRBJ2-1,CATLAEQFF,TGTGCCACCCTAGCTGAGCAGTTCTTC
TRBV10-3,NA,many,TRBJ2-1,CAIRYSDVYNEQFF,TGTGCCATCAGATATTCGGACGTATACAATGAGCAGTTCTTC
TRBV29-1,NA,many,TRBJ2-2,CSVTPLLNTGELFF,TGCAGCGTTACACCTCTTTTGAACACCGGGGAGCTGTTTTTT
TRBV9,NA,many,TRBJ2-3,CASSVVSGWDTQYF,TGTGCCAGCAGCGTAGTGTCAGGCTGGGATACGCAGTATTTT
TRBV20-1,NA,many,TRBJ1-5,CSAREGATNQPQHF,TGCAGTGCTAGAGAGGGGGCTACCAATCAGCCCCAGCATTTT
TRBV12-3/TRBV12-4,TRBD1,medium-sized,TRBJ2-1,CASTGTALYNEQFF,TGTGCCAGCACTGGGACAGCTCTTTACAATGAGCAGTTCTTC
TRBV19,TRBD1,many,TRBJ1-2,CASSLDRGASYTF,TGTGCCAGTAGCCTGGACAGGGGGGCGAGCTACACCTTC
TRBV7-9,NA,many,TRBJ2-5,CASSKFQGETQYF,TGTGCCAGCAGCAAATTCCAGGGGGAGACCCAGTACTTC
TRBV20-1,NA,many,TRBJ2-7,CSARPWASYEQYF,TGCAGTGCTAGACCCTGGGCCTCTTACGAGCAGTACTTC
TRBV28,NA,many,TRBJ2-7,CASSLVLSYEQYF,TGTGCCAGCAGTTTAGTCCTCTCCTACGAGCAGTACTTC
TRBV20-1,NA,many,TRBJ2-5,CSASLREGAETQYF,TGCAGTGCGTCCCTCAGGGAGGGGGCAGAGACCCAGTACTTC
TRBV18,NA,many,TRBJ2-3,CASSPSFSPGRRDTQYF,TGTGCCAGCTCACCGTCGTTCAGCCCAGGGCGACGGGATACGCAGTATTTT
TRBV6-5,TRBD2,NA,TRBJ2-7,CASSTTGTSGRAGEQYF,TGTGCCAGCAGTACTACCGGGACTAGCGGGAGGGCCGGCGAGCAGTACTTC
TRBV7-6,TRBD2,many,TRBJ2-7,CASSPRSGGSYEQYF,TGTGCCAGCAGCCCCAGGAGCGGGGGCTCCTACGAGCAGTACTTC
TRBV5-1,TRBD1,many,TRBJ1-5,CASSPGTGGNQPQHF,TGCGCCAGCAGCCCCGGGACAGGGGGTAATCAGCCCCAGCATTTT
TRBV4-1,TRBD2,many,TRBJ2-3,CASSQDPLSGTTDTQYF,TGCGCCAGCAGCCAAGACCCCCTAAGCGGGACCACAGATACGCAGTATTTT
TRBV7-2,NA,once,TRBJ1-2,CASYRLGRPNYGYTF,TGTGCCAGCTATAGGTTGGGCAGGCCTAACTATGGCTACACCTTC
TRBV11-2,NA,NA,TRBJ2-7,CASTSGGLTSYEQYF,TGTGCCAGCACCTCTGGAGGACTAACTTCCTACGAGCAGTACTTC
TRBV11-1,TRBD1,NA,TRBJ2-1,CASSSTGTGAYNEQFF,TGTGCCAGCAGCTCCACCGGGACAGGGGCCTACAATGAGCAGTTCTTC